This is a list of T cell receptor beta chains from one sample in a study of human T cells and chemical hapten exposure. MiXCR, run by TCRdb on the RACE reads, gives a single entry per CDR3 protein. The data hold about 380,000 distinct CDR3 sequences, with around 4.8% observed a single time. This material consisted of whole blood, taken in connection with sensitization to the hapten diphenylcyclopropenone (DPC). The receptors originated from a woman aged 45-59 years with alopecia areata. Some clones in this sample may be carry-over from other donors' samples. Each CDR3 is given with its conserved first and last residue. Each record gives: CDR3 length, clone size, V gene, D gene, J gene, CDR3 DNA, CDR3 protein. The D gene is left open where the match is weak. The size field is filled for only some rows; it gives once, few, many or a size class.

CDR3 length: 15; clone size: many; V gene: TRBV7-9; D gene: -; J gene: TRBJ1-1; CDR3 DNA: TGTGCCAGCAGCTTAGAAGCTGTTCAGAGAACTGAAGCTTTCTTT; CDR3 protein: CASSLEAVQRTEAFF
CDR3 length: 15; clone size: -; V gene: TRBV29-1; D gene: TRBD2; J gene: TRBJ2-7; CDR3 DNA: TGCAGCGCCCGTAGGGGAGGGCTAGCGGCCTACGAGCAGTACTTC; CDR3 protein: CSARRGGLAAYEQYF
CDR3 length: 15; clone size: many; V gene: TRBV7-9; D gene: -; J gene: TRBJ1-5; CDR3 DNA: TGTGCCAGCAGCTTGGACGGCGGGGGCAATCAGCCCCAGCATTTT; CDR3 protein: CASSLDGGGNQPQHF
CDR3 length: 13; clone size: many; V gene: TRBV29-1; D gene: -; J gene: TRBJ1-5; CDR3 DNA: TGCAGCGTTGATGGCGGGTCCGGGCAGCCCCAGCATTTT; CDR3 protein: CSVDGGSGQPQHF
CDR3 length: 13; clone size: -; V gene: TRBV20-1; D gene: -; J gene: TRBJ1-5; CDR3 DNA: TGCAGTGCTAGAAGAGGGGCCCCCGGGTCCCAGCATTTT; CDR3 protein: CSARRGAPGSQHF
CDR3 length: 16; clone size: many; V gene: TRBV28; D gene: -; J gene: TRBJ2-7; CDR3 DNA: TGTGCCAGCACCGCTAGAGGGTCATCACTCGTCTACGAGCAGTACTTC; CDR3 protein: CASTARGSSLVYEQYF
CDR3 length: 15; clone size: many; V gene: TRBV11-2; D gene: TRBD1; J gene: TRBJ1-2; CDR3 DNA: TGTGCCAGCAGCGCGGGGACAGGGCCTAACTATGGCTACACCTTC; CDR3 protein: CASSAGTGPNYGYTF
CDR3 length: 14; clone size: few; V gene: TRBV5-1; D gene: -; J gene: TRBJ2-3; CDR3 DNA: TGCGCCAGCAGCTTGAATGCGGGAACAGATACGCAGTATTTT; CDR3 protein: CASSLNAGTDTQYF
CDR3 length: 16; clone size: many; V gene: TRBV7-8; D gene: -; J gene: TRBJ2-1; CDR3 DNA: TGTGCCAGCAGCTTTCTTAGCGGAAGCCTCGGCAATGAGCAGTTCTTC; CDR3 protein: CASSFLSGSLGNEQFF
CDR3 length: 13; clone size: many; V gene: TRBV2; D gene: -; J gene: TRBJ2-7; CDR3 DNA: TGTGCCAGCAGTGGAGGGCTCTCCTACGAGCAGTACTTC; CDR3 protein: CASSGGLSYEQYF
CDR3 length: 13; clone size: -; V gene: TRBV5-6; D gene: -; J gene: TRBJ2-5; CDR3 DNA: TGTGCCAGCAGCGGTGGTGGCCAAGAGACCCAGTACTTC; CDR3 protein: CASSGGGQETQYF
CDR3 length: 14; clone size: many; V gene: TRBV7-2; D gene: TRBD1; J gene: TRBJ1-2; CDR3 DNA: TGTGCCAGCAGCCAGACAGGGATGGACTATGGCTACACCTTC; CDR3 protein: CASSQTGMDYGYTF
CDR3 length: 14; clone size: many; V gene: TRBV20-1; D gene: -; J gene: TRBJ1-6; CDR3 DNA: TGCAGTGCTAGAGATCCAGGGTTTACTTCACCCCTCCACTTT; CDR3 protein: CSARDPGFTSPLHF
CDR3 length: 17; clone size: -; V gene: TRBV15; D gene: -; J gene: TRBJ2-2; CDR3 DNA: TGTGCCACCAGCAGAGATCTGGGGCAGGGTGACACCGGGGAGCTGTTTTTT; CDR3 protein: CATSRDLGQGDTGELFF
CDR3 length: 16; clone size: many; V gene: TRBV20-1; D gene: -; J gene: TRBJ2-5; CDR3 DNA: TGCAGTGCTATTCCGGCTCAAAAATCGTACCAAGAGACCCAGTACTTC; CDR3 protein: CSAIPAQKSYQETQYF
CDR3 length: 13; clone size: many; V gene: TRBV7-9; D gene: -; J gene: TRBJ2-7; CDR3 DNA: TGTGCCAGCAGCTCCGGGCACTCCTACGAGCAGTACTTC; CDR3 protein: CASSSGHSYEQYF
CDR3 length: 15; clone size: many; V gene: TRBV3-1; D gene: -; J gene: TRBJ1-5; CDR3 DNA: TGTGCCAGCAGCCAAGATGTGGGAAGTGATCAGCCCCAGCATTTT; CDR3 protein: CASSQDVGSDQPQHF
CDR3 length: 14; clone size: many; V gene: TRBV9; D gene: -; J gene: TRBJ2-7; CDR3 DNA: TGTGCCAGCAGCGTAGAGGGTAGTTCCTACGAGCAGTACTTC; CDR3 protein: CASSVEGSSYEQYF
CDR3 length: 14; clone size: many; V gene: TRBV6-6; D gene: TRBD1; J gene: TRBJ2-7; CDR3 DNA: TGTGCCAGCAGTGACACAGGGGTAGGGTACGAGCAGTACTTC; CDR3 protein: CASSDTGVGYEQYF
CDR3 length: 12; clone size: few; V gene: TRBV5-5; D gene: -; J gene: TRBJ1-2; CDR3 DNA: TGTGCCAGCAGCTCAGCCCAGAGGGGCTACACCTTC; CDR3 protein: CASSSAQRGYTF
CDR3 length: 15; clone size: -; V gene: TRBV5-4; D gene: TRBD1; J gene: TRBJ1-1; CDR3 DNA: TGTGCCACGAAGAAGGACCAGGGGGCGAACACTGAAGCTTTCTTT; CDR3 protein: CATKKDQGANTEAFF
CDR3 length: 10; clone size: many; V gene: TRBV2; D gene: -; J gene: TRBJ1-4; CDR3 DNA: TGTGCCAGCAGTGTTCGTGAACTGTTTTTT; CDR3 protein: CASSVRELFF